This T cell receptor beta chain was sequenced in a study of cytomegalovirus exposure and HLA in healthy donors. In the study overall: Early released data had approximately 86 million unique TCRs, all coming from HLA-typed donors. Regarding the study as a whole: TCR beta chains associated with HLA were, in a later analysis, more clonally expanded than equally common others.

Donors consisted of healthy bone marrow donors. Though probably carrying unrecorded immune exposures, donors were nominally healthy at sampling. Concerning this clone: Its antigen remains unknown.

It was with 60 Vbeta and 13 Jbeta primers that the PCR ran. Profiled with immunoSEQ multiplex PCR; TCRdb holds only in-frame clones, not every one. The sample yields some 150,000 clones, almost 85% seen once. After removal of 2 bases from V and 5 bases from J, the junction contained 11 bases not matched to a gene. Germline V lookup: CDR1 SGHNT, CDR2 YYREEE (reference sequence). The CDR3 loop spans 16 amino acids. This clonotype was obtained from a man aged 25 to 40 in good health and CMV-seropositive. The sample comprised PBMCs. The chain recombines TRBV5-4 with TRBJ2-7; the match to TRBD2 covers 9 bases. The CDR3, as DNA: TGTGCCAGCAGCTTCTCCATTAGCGGGGGTTTCGACGAGCAGTACTTC. Translated, it gives CASSFSISGGFDEQYF.